Described below is a single TCR beta chain sequence and its context. Its antigen is still unknown. The data are from a study of immune evolution from preneoplasia to lung adenocarcinoma. The study's findings and limits: Later-stage lesions seemingly showed higher T cell density and diversity than normal lung. T cell clonality was higher in KRAS-mutant than EGFR-mutant or wild-type nodules.

Libraries were prepared by immunoSEQ multiplex PCR; TCRdb keeps only in-frame clonotypes and omits some of them. The sample lists approximately 5,000 clones, about 80% occurring once. The length of the CDR3 is 15 residues. CDR1 is SGHAT, CDR2 FQDESV, per germline (reference sequence). The V segment lost 5 bases and the J segment 7 bases; nucleotides outside the gene matches: 9. Patients had resection in Japan or China between the mid-2010s and the late 2010s. The rearrangement links TRBV11-1 to TRBJ2-3, with TRBD1 identical over 10 bases. The clonotype originates from a person between 55 and 80 years old with lung adenocarcinoma. Sequenced: FFPE lung adenocarcinoma in situ tissue. The CDR3 DNA sequence: TGTGCCAGCAGCAAGGGACAGGGGTCTCGAAATACGCAGTATTTT. Translating it yields CASSKGQGSRNTQYF.